This T cell receptor beta chain stems from a study of CD4 T cell repertoires in COVID-19. Study details: Relabeled CFSE-low cells, IL-2-expanded for 9 to 10 days, met spikes from other coronaviruses.

Stimulation with autologous monocytes and recombinant SARS-CoV-2 spike or nucleoprotein produced proliferating antigen-reactive T cell lines. Here immunoSEQ multiplex PCR was the method, and the copy in TCRdb shows in-frame clones only, minus some. The sample lists some 700 clones, approximately 10% seen once, with roughly 15% in the top ten. In this sample, this clone is medium-sized. Its specificity is not known. Trimming removed 6 bases from V and 8 bases from J, with 18 bases in between. Per germline, CDR1 SGHRS and CDR2 YFSETQ. This CDR3 is built from 14 residues. The specimen comprised effector memory CD4+ T cells, cultured in vitro, sampled after recovery from COVID-19. The sequence came from a human donor who had COVID-19. The chain has TRBV5-1 and TRBJ1-3; no clear D. The CDR3, as DNA: TGCGCCAGCACTACATTATTTGGGGTGGACACCATATATTTT. Its protein is CASTTLFGVDTIYF.